This T cell receptor (beta chain) was obtained from a study of blood T cell repertoires in COVID-19. Study-level information: Sources were T cells, B-cell-depleted T cells, or PBMCs; the material itself was cDNA or gDNA.

The germline gives CDR1 GTSNPN, CDR2 SVGIG (reference sequence). Trimming stripped 1 base from V and 6 bases from J, with 8 bases between. The CDR3 is made up of 12 amino acids. Original data processing: Estimation of nucleated cell counts was performed using reference gene primer amplification. Profiled with immunoSEQ multiplex PCR; TCRdb holds only in-frame clones, not every one. V and J calls and clone size are copied from that table; D and trimming were computed from the DNA. The sample shows around 170,000 clones, about four fifths of them seen only once. The source is a man in his 70s who had recovered from COVID-19. The chain is built from TRBV30 and TRBJ2-3, with D unresolved. Sequencing was carried out using peripheral blood. The CDR3, as DNA: TGTGCCTGGAGTGACCTAGATGATACGCAGTATTTT. This encodes CAWSDLDDTQYF.